This T cell receptor beta chain was sequenced for a study of T cells in Graves' hyperthyroidism and ophthalmopathy. There were TCR beta CDR3 regions amplified from RNA transcripts. HTBI primers were employed in a first-round RT-PCR of the TCR CDR3. TCRdb redid the calling of the multiplex PCR reads with MiXCR, one entry per CDR3 protein. The profile shows 300,000 to 400,000 distinct CDR3 sequences, 15% to 20% of them singletons. This clonotype was detected ten times or more. Sequencing was performed on blood. The TCR sequence derives from a woman aged 50 to 60 with Graves' hyperthyroidism.

This CDR3 reads CSAPGLAGYEQYF. The CDR3 nucleotides are TGCAGTGCTCCGGGCCTAGCTGGCTACGAGCAGTACTTC. The genes are TRBV20-1 and TRBJ2-7, with a tentative D call TRBD2 (5 bases). The CDR3 totals 13 residues. Germline CDR1 and CDR2: DFQATT and SNEGSKA (reference sequence). V was trimmed by 5 bases and J by 3 bases, leaving 14 bases between them.